The clone carrying this TCR beta chain was found a few times. The antigen is not known. TCRdb reprocessed the reads with MiXCR, giving one entry per CDR3 protein. The sample includes under 300,000 distinct CDR3 sequences, 20% to 25% of them seen just once. This sample is drawn from a study of T cell repertoires in cytomegalovirus infection. Turning to the study itself: Public TCR beta signature analysis indicated the presence of both CMV infection and matching HLA type. Points from the study as a whole: Totalled public TCR beta family frequency picked out people who carried CMV plus the relevant HLA.

Unmatched junction bases numbered 5, after V lost 3 bases and J lost 2 bases. In germline, CDR1 is KGHSH, CDR2 LQKENI. The CDR3 runs to 15 residues. The input for sequencing was cultured PBMCs, taken from culture after CMV antigen stimulation. The chain recombines TRBV18 with TRBJ2-5; 8 bases line up with TRBD1. The TCR sequence derives from a human donor in good health (CMV status not recorded). Some clones in this sample may be carry-over from other donors' samples. The CDR3 region has the DNA TGTGCCAGCTCACCTGACAGGGGATGGCAAGAGACCCAGTACTTC. It yields the protein CASSPDRGWQETQYF.